The rows below give T cell receptor beta chains drawn from one sample of a study of CD8+CD57+ T cells in acquired aplastic anemia. MiXCR was run by TCRdb on the reads, yielding one entry per CDR3 protein. Altogether about 81,000 distinct CDR3 sequences are present, roughly half being singletons, with the ten largest covering 65% to 70%. The sequenced sample was sorted CD4+, CD8+, or CD8+CD57+ T cells (not recorded which) from PBMCs. The receptors shown here come from a human donor in good health, serving as a control. Both conserved end residues are part of each CDR3. The D gene is left open where the match is weak. Not every row has a clone size; where given, it reads once, few, many or a size class.

V gene	J gene	D gene	clone size	CDR3 protein	CDR3 DNA
TRBV6-4	TRBJ1-6	.	few	CASSESTNSPLHF	TGTGCCAGCAGTGAATCTACTAATTCACCCCTCCACTTT
TRBV10-2	TRBJ2-1	TRBD2	many	CASSEGLAGVNEQFF	TGCGCCAGCAGTGAAGGACTAGCGGGAGTTAATGAGCAGTTCTTC
TRBV24-1	TRBJ1-2	.	.	CATSDRRGGYTF	TGTGCCACCAGTGACAGGAGGGGTGGCTACACCTTC
TRBV20-1	TRBJ1-3	.	.	CSAEGRGVGTGNTIYF	TGCAGTGCGGAAGGGAGAGGAGTTGGAACTGGAAACACCATATATTTT
TRBV7-8	TRBJ1-5	.	.	CASSQGAGYSNQPQHF	TGTGCCAGCAGCCAAGGGGCAGGGTATAGCAATCAGCCCCAGCATTTT
TRBV5-4	TRBJ2-5	.	.	CASSEAHETQYF	TGTGCCAGCTCCGAAGCGCACGAGACCCAGTACTTC
TRBV24-1	TRBJ1-2	.	.	CATSDLHVDGHTF	TGTGCCACCAGTGATTTGCATGTCGATGGCCACACCTTC
TRBV25-1	TRBJ2-3	TRBD1	many	CASSTGDREFGTQYF	TGTGCCAGCAGCACGGGGGACAGGGAGTTTGGTACGCAGTATTTT
TRBV25-1	TRBJ1-6	TRBD1	few	CASSATTGGSSPLHF	TGTGCCAGCAGTGCAACGACAGGGGGCAGTTCACCCCTCCACTTT
TRBV25-1	TRBJ1-5	TRBD1	.	CASSESDRGGNQPQHF	TGTGCCAGCAGTGAATCCGACAGGGGTGGCAATCAGCCCCAGCATTTT
TRBV27	TRBJ1-6	TRBD1	.	CASSLSTGGNSPLHF	TGTGCCAGCAGTTTATCGACAGGGGGCAATTCACCCCTCCACTTT
TRBV10-1	TRBJ2-2	TRBD2	.	CASRGDGENTGELFF	TGCGCCAGCCGGGGGGACGGAGAGAACACCGGGGAGCTGTTTTTT
TRBV6-2/TRBV6-3	TRBJ1-6	.	.	CASSYVQGDSPLHF	TGTGCCAGCAGTTACGTACAGGGAGATTCACCCCTCCACTTT
TRBV7-9	TRBJ1-2	TRBD1	many	CASSSGTDATYGYTF	TGTGCCAGCAGCTCCGGGACAGACGCTACCTATGGCTACACCTTC
TRBV4-1	TRBJ2-7	.	.	CASSQETVMTYEQYF	TGCGCCAGCAGCCAAGAGACAGTGATGACCTACGAGCAGTACTTC
TRBV29-1	TRBJ2-7	TRBD1	many	CSVEWTGYEQYF	TGCAGCGTTGAATGGACAGGGTACGAGCAGTACTTC
TRBV7-9	TRBJ1-2	TRBD1	many	CASSLGTGQFRYTF	TGTGCCAGCAGCTTAGGGACAGGGCAATTTCGCTACACCTTC
TRBV9	TRBJ2-7	.	.	CASSVKAGSSYEQYF	TGTGCCAGCAGCGTAAAGGCAGGGAGCTCCTACGAGCAGTACTTC
TRBV15	TRBJ2-7	.	many	CATSRDSPGSYEQYF	TGTGCCACCAGCAGAGATAGCCCAGGATCCTACGAGCAGTACTTC
TRBV24-1	TRBJ1-2	.	.	CATSDSGQLGYTF	TGTGCCACCAGTGATTCGGGGCAGCTCGGCTACACCTTC
TRBV25-1	TRBJ2-3	TRBD2	many	CASSVAGGAGDTQYF	TGTGCCAGCAGCGTAGCGGGGGGGGCTGGAGATACGCAGTATTTT
TRBV25-1	TRBJ2-1	.	.	CASSVGQGYNEQFF	TGTGCCAGCAGTGTCGGCCAAGGCTACAATGAGCAGTTCTTC
TRBV25-1	TRBJ2-3	TRBD1	few	CASSPPRGDRGPDTQYF	TGTGCCAGCTCACCACCGCGGGGGGACAGGGGGCCTGATACGCAGTATTTT
TRBV29-1	TRBJ1-2	.	many	CSTGGVRGYTF	TGCAGCACTGGCGGTGTCCGGGGCTACACCTTC
TRBV2	TRBJ1-1	.	many	CASSGVKETGNTEAFF	TGTGCCAGCAGTGGAGTAAAAGAGACAGGTAACACTGAAGCTTTCTTT
TRBV9	TRBJ2-2	.	many	CASSVEGGAYTGELFF	TGTGCCAGCAGCGTAGAGGGGGGAGCGTACACCGGGGAGCTGTTTTTT
TRBV6-5	TRBJ1-1	TRBD1	.	CASSYSRQGEAFF	TGTGCCAGCAGTTACTCGAGACAGGGTGAAGCTTTCTTT
TRBV2	TRBJ1-2	.	once	CASSQTEGGYTF	TGTGCCAGCAGTCAGACCGAGGGGGGCTACACCTTC
TRBV29-1	TRBJ1-2	TRBD1	.	CSVGQDPRGGYTF	TGCAGCGTGGGACAGGACCCGCGGGGTGGCTACACCTTC
TRBV10-1	TRBJ1-3	.	few	CASTIDRELGNTIYF	TGCGCCAGCACGATCGACCGGGAACTTGGAAACACCATATATTTT
TRBV29-1	TRBJ1-4	TRBD1	many	CSVITGTGDEKLFF	TGCAGCGTTATTACCGGGACAGGGGATGAAAAACTGTTTTTT
TRBV19	TRBJ1-2	TRBD1	.	CASSMGTGLNYGYTF	TGTGCCAGTAGTATGGGGACAGGGTTGAACTATGGCTACACCTTC
TRBV25-1	TRBJ2-3	TRBD2	many	CASSALAGAPPDTQYF	TGTGCCAGCAGTGCCCTAGCGGGAGCCCCCCCGGATACGCAGTATTTT
TRBV2	TRBJ2-2	.	many	CASSEVGRRFSSGELFF	TGTGCCAGCAGTGAAGTGGGGAGGAGGTTTTCTAGCGGGGAGCTGTTTTTT
TRBV10-1	TRBJ2-7	TRBD1	.	CASTPDRGAYEQYF	TGCGCCAGCACTCCCGACAGGGGGGCCTACGAGCAGTACTTC
TRBV6-5	TRBJ1-5	TRBD1	few	CASSSTGGVGQPQHF	TGTGCCAGCAGTTCGACAGGGGGTGTAGGCCAGCCCCAGCATTTT
TRBV12-3/TRBV12-4	TRBJ1-1	.	.	CASTQGREGVGGEAFF	TGTGCCAGCACCCAAGGGAGGGAGGGGGTGGGTGGTGAAGCTTTCTTT
TRBV15	TRBJ1-2	TRBD1	.	CATSRNRGLDYTF	TGTGCCACCAGCAGAAACAGGGGGTTGGACTACACCTTC
TRBV25-1	TRBJ2-4	.	.	CASSESHHPRGNIQYF	TGTGCCAGCAGTGAGTCCCATCATCCCCGGGGGAACATTCAGTACTTC
TRBV11-1	TRBJ2-3	TRBD2	.	CASSGTSGSPDTQYF	TGTGCCAGCAGCGGGACTAGCGGGAGCCCAGATACGCAGTATTTT
TRBV19	TRBJ2-3	TRBD2	.	CASSILSGARDTQYF	TGTGCCAGTAGTATTCTTAGCGGGGCACGCGATACGCAGTATTTT
TRBV11-2	TRBJ1-5	.	many	CASSFAGNQPQHF	TGTGCCAGCAGCTTCGCAGGGAATCAGCCCCAGCATTTT
TRBV2	TRBJ2-7	.	many	CASIYSPSGGDSYEQYF	TGTGCCAGCATCTATTCCCCGTCAGGGGGGGACTCCTACGAGCAGTACTTC
TRBV7-9	TRBJ2-6	.	many	CASTPGDLSGANVLTF	TGTGCCAGCACCCCGGGGGACCTCTCTGGGGCCAACGTCCTGACTTTC
TRBV10-3	TRBJ2-7	.	.	CAITPIGASEQYF	TGTGCCATCACGCCTATTGGGGCCTCCGAGCAGTACTTC